The T cell receptor beta chain described here comes from a study of cytomegalovirus exposure and HLA in healthy donors. Study summary: An early release of data contained about 85 million unique TCRs, which came from HLA-typed donors.

Primers: 60 Vbeta forward and 13 Jbeta reverse. Produced via immunoSEQ multiplex PCR; TCRdb's table is partial and in-frame only. The sample gives around 120,000 clones, roughly 77% of which show up once; under 6% is in the top ten. V was trimmed by 0 bases and J by 1 base, leaving 7 bases between them. This CDR3 is built from 15 residues. The germline gives CDR1 SGHVS, CDR2 FQNEAQ. Overall study results and limits: Among the sequence variants, a highly shared cluster was likely an artifact of sequencing. Presence/absence results assume similar sequencing depth per donor, which may not hold. An analysis that came later showed most CMV-associated TCR beta chains appearing HLA-restricted.

Note on this clone: The target antigen is unknown.

Input material: PBMCs. The TCR sequence derives from a woman aged 40 to 55 in good health and CMV-seropositive. V gene TRBV7-8 combines with J gene TRBJ1-5; D uncertain. The CDR3 protein is CASSLAGRSNQPQHF. The CDR3 bases are TGTGCCAGCAGCTTAGCAGGGAGAAGCAATCAGCCCCAGCATTTT.